The 6 T cell receptor beta chains reported below all come from one sample, sequenced in a study of response to subunit inactivated influenza vaccine. In TCRdb, the RT-PCR reads were re-called with MiXCR into one record per CDR3 protein. The repertoire holds about 780,000 distinct CDR3 sequences, with around a sixth as singletons. The material sequenced was PBMCs from blood, taken 4 to 6 days after vaccination. These receptor sequences come from a man between 50 and 59 years old who received an inactivated influenza vaccine.

This rearrangement joins TRBV7-2 to TRBJ2-2; 7 nucleotides match TRBD2. The junction had 5 bases not matched to a gene; V was cut back by 2 bases and J by 8 bases. The CDR3 spans 14 residues. Germline CDR1 SGHTA, CDR2 FQGNSA. CDR3 region: CASSLSSGTGELFF. The CDR3 DNA follows: TGTGCCAGCAGCTTATCAAGCGGGACGGGGGAGCTGTTTTTT.

V gene TRBV10-3 combines with J gene TRBJ1-1, with D uncertain. CDR3 size: 14 residues. Germline V gene sequence: CDR1 ENHRY, CDR2 SYGVKD. The ends were cut back, 1 base at V and 2 bases at J, with 8 bases in the middle. Written as DNA, the CDR3 is TGTGCCATCAGTGAGTTGGCGGATAACACTGAAGCTTTCTTT. Protein sequence: CAISELADNTEAFF.

This clonotype occurred a few times. The rearrangement joins TRBV7-9 to TRBJ2-7; D is unresolved. This CDR3 contains 13 residues. V lost 2 bases and J lost 5, with 10 bases in between. Germline V gives CDR1 SEHNR, CDR2 FQNEAQ (reference sequence). In DNA form, the CDR3 reads TGTGCCAGCAGCTTATCGGCACGGCACGAGCAGTACTTC. It yields the protein CASSLSARHEQYF.

This clonotype appeared many times. This chain connects TRBV7-7 to TRBJ2-3; tentatively, D is TRBD2 (7 bases). V shed 4 bases and J shed 3 bases, with 14 bases lying between them. The CDR3 runs to 15 residues. Per germline, CDR1 SSHAT and CDR2 FNYEAQ (reference sequence). CDR3 nucleotide sequence: TGTGCCAGCAGCTCCGGGGGGCGAGGGACAGATACGCAGTATTTT. Amino acids: CASSSGGRGTDTQYF. Complete variable domain (other parts from reference TRBV7-7 and TRBJ2-3): GAGVSQSPRYKVTKRGQDVTLRCDPISSHATLYWYQQALGQGPEFLTYFNYEAQPDKSGLPSDRFSAERPEGSISTLTIQRTEQRDSAMYRCASSSGGRGTDTQYFGPGTRLTVL.

This clonotype was counted a few times. The rearrangement joins TRBV27 to TRBJ1-1, with D tentatively TRBD1 (6 bases). The CDR3 is 16 residues long. The V and J ends lost 11 bases and 0 bases respectively, with 22 bases between them. The germline CDR1 and CDR2 sequences are MNHEY and SMNVEV (reference sequence). CDR3 DNA: TGTGCCTCCCAGGGGCCTAACCCTGATATGAACACTGAAGCTTTCTTT. Its translation is CASQGPNPDMNTEAFF.

The CDR3 reads CASSVNQGTGQPQHF. The CDR3 coding sequence is TGTGCCAGCAGTGTTAATCAGGGAACGGGTCAGCCCCAGCATTTT. The chain is built from TRBV2 and TRBJ1-5; TRBD1 is a possible D gene (5 bases). CDR3 length: 15 amino acids. V was shortened by 4 bases and J by 6 bases, with 16 bases between the two germline ends. Per the germline V gene, CDR1 is SNHLY and CDR2 is FYNNEI.